The 21 T cell receptor beta chains given below trace back to one sample, sequenced in a study of T-cell reconstitution after alpha-beta-depleted transplantation in children. Unique molecular identifiers featured in how the TCRbeta library was prepared. MiXCR, run by TCRdb on the PCR reads, gives a single entry per CDR3 protein. The sample includes about 540,000 distinct CDR3 sequences, roughly 18% of them seen just once. The sample here was PBMCs from the stem cell graft donor, taken from the stem cell graft. These TCRs come from a human donor who donated a stem cell graft to a child with acute lymphoblastic leukemia.

The genes are TRBV5-4 and TRBJ1-4; D unclear. Trimming left V 0 bases short and J 8 bases short, with 14 bases between. The CDR3 runs 15 residues. Germline CDR1 and CDR2: SGHNT and YYREEE (reference sequence). The CDR3, as DNA: TGTGCCAGCAGCTTGGAGCCGGGCGTCGGAGAAAAACTGTTTTTT. This gives the protein CASSLEPGVGEKLFF.

This clonotype was detected a few times. The rearrangement uses TRBV20-1 and TRBJ2-1, with TRBD2 as a possible D gene (6 bases). V was clipped by 0 bases and J by 7 bases, with 10 bases between them. The CDR3 covers 13 residues. The germline V gene has CDR1 DFQATT and CDR2 SNEGSKA (reference sequence). The DNA for the CDR3 is TGCAGTGCTAGAGAGGAGGGGTTGAATGAGCAGTTCTTC. This translates into CSAREEGLNEQFF.

This clonotype was recorded a few times. This rearrangement joins TRBV15 to TRBJ2-2, with no clear D. Germline-derived CDR1 and CDR2 are LNHNV and YYDKDF (reference sequence). Trimming pared 5 bases from V and 0 bases from J, leaving 10 bases between. The CDR3 is made up of 15 amino acids. CDR3 residues: CATSFLGTNTGELFF. Here the CDR3 DNA reads TGTGCCACCAGCTTCCTCGGTACGAACACCGGGGAGCTGTTTTTT. The full variable domain, in which reference TRBV15 and TRBJ2-2 provide the parts outside the CDR3, is DAMVIQNPRYQVTQFGKPVTLSCSQTLNHNVMYWYQQKSSQAPKLLFHYYDKDFNNEADTPDNFQSRRPNTSFCFLDIRSPGLGDTAMYLCATSFLGTNTGELFFGEGSRLTVL.

This chain links TRBV12-3 or TRBV12-4 with TRBJ2-7; 7 nucleotides agree with TRBD2. This CDR3 is 14 amino acids long. J gave up 2 bases and V 4 bases, and 5 bases lay outside the gene matches. CDR3 loop: CASSSAGSPYEQYF. The CDR3 DNA sequence: TGTGCCAGCAGTTCAGCGGGAAGCCCCTACGAGCAGTACTTC.

This clonotype occurred a few times. The chain couples TRBV5-1 to TRBJ2-2, with 7 bases aligning to TRBD1. Looked up from germline, CDR1 is SGHRS and CDR2 is YFSETQ. The CDR3 is 16 amino acids. J was trimmed by 0 bases and V by 4 bases; bases with no gene match: 6. The CDR3 here is CASSPGDSPNTGELFF. The CDR3 DNA reads TGCGCCAGCAGCCCAGGGGACAGCCCGAACACCGGGGAGCTGTTTTTT.

This clonotype has just a few counts. The genes are TRBV6-1 and TRBJ2-7; D call uncertain. Germline CDR1 and CDR2: MNHNS and SASEGT. V gave up 0 bases and J gave up 5 bases, with 5 bases separating them. CDR3 length: 12 amino acids. The CDR3 nucleotides are TGTGCCAGCAGTGAAGCGCGGAACGAGCAGTACTTC. It specifies CASSEARNEQYF.

This clonotype was counted only a few times. This chain uses TRBV7-2 with TRBJ2-3, with D perhaps matching TRBD2 (6 bases). V shed 1 base and J shed 7 bases, with 15 bases lying between them. Germline V gene sequence: CDR1 SGHTA, CDR2 FQGNSA. The CDR3 has 15 residues. CDR3 bases: TGTGCCAGCAGCTTAGGGAGGGAGCGCTTGTATACGCAGTATTTT. Translation: CASSLGRERLYTQYF.

V usage is TRBV12-3 or TRBV12-4 and J usage is TRBJ1-5, with D maybe TRBD1 (6 bases). Deletions cut 4 bases from V and 5 bases from J, with 18 bases between. The CDR3 loop spans 16 amino acids. The CDR3: CASSSGGRGGHQPQHF. The CDR3 region has the DNA TGTGCCAGCAGTTCGGGGGGGCGCGGGGGGCATCAGCCCCAGCATTTT.

The chain recombines TRBV7-3 with TRBJ2-1; D is tentatively TRBD1 or TRBD2 (5 bases each). Looked up from germline, CDR1 is SGHTA and CDR2 is FQGTGA. With 4 bases removed from V and 6 bases from J, the gap between germline ends came to 16 bases. The CDR3 has 15 amino acids. This CDR3 reads CASSSLGPQPNEQFF. CDR3 in DNA: TGTGCCAGCAGCTCCCTGGGACCCCAACCCAATGAGCAGTTCTTC.

J is TRBJ2-7 and V is TRBV11-2, with D possibly TRBD1 on 5 matching bases. This CDR3 region has 14 residues. V gave up 4 bases and J gave up 2 bases, with 12 bases separating them. Germline CDR1 and CDR2: SGHAT and FQNNGV. In DNA form, the CDR3 reads TGTGCCAGCAGCTGGGGCAGTTTTGCCTACGAGCAGTACTTC. This codes for CASSWGSFAYEQYF.

This rearrangement joins TRBV15 to TRBJ2-1; D call uncertain. CDR3 length: 15 residues. Germline V gene lookup returns CDR1 LNHNV and CDR2 YYDKDF (reference sequence). The V end lost 5 bases, the J end lost 0 bases, and 11 bases lay between the germline ends. The CDR3 bases are TGTGCCACCAGCTGGGCAGCCTACTCCTACAATGAGCAGTTCTTC. It yields the protein CATSWAAYSYNEQFF.

This clonotype has just a few counts. This chain uses TRBV5-1 with TRBJ2-1; D is unclear. This CDR3 contains 12 residues. Trimming stripped 1 base from V and 9 bases from J, with 8 bases between. The germline V gene encodes CDR1 SGHRS and CDR2 YFSETQ. Here the CDR3 reads CASSLRAVEQFF. The CDR3 DNA reads as TGCGCCAGCAGCTTGAGGGCGGTTGAGCAGTTCTTC.

The J gene is TRBJ2-5, the V gene TRBV10-3; D gene uncertain. The CDR3 has 16 amino acids. Germline CDR1 and CDR2: ENHRY and SYGVKD. V lost 3 bases and J 0 bases, leaving 14 bases between the germline ends. The DNA of the CDR3 is TGTGCCATCAGTGAAATAAAACATCTGTACCAAGAGACCCAGTACTTC. Its translation: CAISEIKHLYQETQYF.

This clonotype has a handful of counts. The chain couples TRBV19 to TRBJ1-5; tentatively, D is TRBD1 (5 bases). V was clipped by 1 base and J by 10 bases, with 14 bases between them. Germline CDR1 and CDR2: LNHDA and SQIVND (reference sequence). The CDR3 is made up of 14 amino acids. CDR3 sequence: CASSIGGRASPQHF. DNA for the CDR3: TGTGCCAGTAGTATAGGGGGACGGGCGTCTCCCCAGCATTTT.

The CDR3 loop reads CASSRYGNTEAFF. Here the CDR3 DNA reads TGTGCCAGCTCGCGGTACGGCAACACTGAAGCTTTCTTT. The chain is built from TRBV25-1 and TRBJ1-1; D call uncertain. Germline V gene sequence: CDR1 MGHDK, CDR2 SYGVNS. The CDR3 covers 13 residues. With 8 bases removed from V and 2 bases from J, the gap between germline ends came to 12 bases.

This clonotype was counted between two and nine times. The chain employs TRBV20-1 and TRBJ2-7, with D unclear. This CDR3 is 12 amino acids long. Germline V gives CDR1 DFQATT, CDR2 SNEGSKA (reference sequence). Between the trimmed V and J ends, which lost 3 bases and 5 bases, there was a span of 11 bases. CDR3 sequence reads: CSASLGTHEQYF. In nucleotides, the CDR3 is TGCAGTGCTAGCCTCGGTACGCACGAGCAGTACTTC.

Only one count was recorded for this clonotype. The chain has TRBV9 and TRBJ1-2, with TRBD1 matching 7 bases. This CDR3 contains 15 residues. Germline V gene sequence: CDR1 SGDLS, CDR2 YYNGEE. The trim removed 4 bases at V and 4 bases at J, leaving 10 bases unmatched. CDR3 nucleotide sequence: TGTGCCAGCAGCCCTTATTCGACAGGGCTCTATGGCTACACCTTC. Its translation: CASSPYSTGLYGYTF.

This clonotype was detected only a few times. The chain employs TRBV5-8 and TRBJ2-7; D is undetermined. V lost 0 bases and J 3 bases, leaving 4 bases between the germline ends. Germline values: CDR1 SGHTS, CDR2 YDEGEE. The CDR3 is 12 amino acids. The CDR3 spells CASSLAFYEQYF. Written as DNA, the CDR3 is TGTGCCAGCAGCTTGGCATTCTACGAGCAGTACTTC.

This clonotype has a handful of counts. V is TRBV12-3 or TRBV12-4 and J is TRBJ1-3; D remains unclear. The V end was cut by 3 bases, the J end by 4 bases, with 10 bases between. The CDR3 runs 14 residues. CDR3 sequence reads: CASSFEVAGNTIYF. As DNA, the CDR3 is TGTGCCAGCAGTTTCGAGGTAGCCGGAAACACCATATATTTT.

The gene calls are TRBV4-1 and TRBJ2-2; the D gene is possibly TRBD2 (6 bases). V lost 4 bases and J 0 bases, leaving 12 bases between the germline ends. The CDR3 is 16 residues long. Germline V gene sequence: CDR1 MGHRA, CDR2 YSYEKL. The CDR3 DNA follows: TGCGCCAGCAGCCCCCGGGCGGGACCGAACACCGGGGAGCTGTTTTTT. The encoded protein is CASSPRAGPNTGELFF.

The J gene is TRBJ1-5, the V gene TRBV30; D possibly corresponds to TRBD1 (6 bases). V lost 2 bases to trimming and J lost 4 bases, with 21 bases between them. The CDR3 spans 17 residues. Germline V gives CDR1 GTSNPN, CDR2 SVGIG (reference sequence). This chain's CDR3 is CAWSPPDRLLKNQPQHF. CDR3 DNA: TGTGCCTGGAGTCCTCCTGACAGGCTACTTAAGAATCAGCCCCAGCATTTT.